The 14 T cell receptor beta chains below come from one sample, sequenced in a study of T cell responses to AZD1222 COVID-19 vaccine. Only in-frame clones appear in the TCRdb table, and some are missing; sequencing was by immunoSEQ multiplex PCR. The data show about 260,000 clones, 80% to 95% seen once. The sample here was peripheral blood, taken on day 0 of AZD1222 vaccination. The receptors were gathered from an adult in good health.

The chain carries TRBV6-5 and TRBJ2-3; possibly TRBD2 for D (6 bases). The CDR3 loop spans 13 amino acids. Per germline, CDR1 MNHEY and CDR2 SVGAGI. Trimming pared 10 bases from V and 6 bases from J, leaving 17 bases between. The CDR3 loop is CAILNLAGDTQYF. For the CDR3, the DNA is TGTGCCATCCTAAACCTGGCGGGGGATACGCAGTATTTT.

The CDR3 DNA reads as TGCGCCAGCAGCGGACAGGGCTCCTACGAGCAGTACTTC. It is translated as CASSGQGSYEQYF. The V gene is TRBV23-1, the J gene TRBJ2-7; 8 positions match TRBD1. TRBV23-1 is an ORF, with its function uncertain. The CDR3 is made up of 13 amino acids. Unmatched junction bases numbered 1, after V lost 6 bases and J lost 0 bases.

On this clone itself: Distinct nucleotide sequences in the sample also encode this CDR3. The genes are TRBV18 and TRBJ2-2; D unresolved. Germline loops: CDR1 KGHSH, CDR2 LQKENI. The length of the CDR3 is 15 residues. Trimming took 2 bases from V and 0 from J, leaving 7 bases between them. The CDR3 DNA sequence: TGTGCCAGCTCACCAAAAGGAACGAACACCGGGGAGCTGTTTTTT. Protein product: CASSPKGTNTGELFF.

This clone was observed a single time. This rearrangement joins TRBV5-6 to TRBJ2-2, with 7 bases identical to TRBD2. CDR3 size: 17 residues. With V trimmed by 1 base and J by 4 bases, 10 bases remained unmatched. Germline CDR1 and CDR2: SGHDT and YYEEEE. CDR3: CASSLPLWRESTGELFF. The CDR3 region has the DNA TGTGCCAGCAGCTTGCCCCTTTGGCGGGAGAGCACCGGGGAGCTGTTTTTT.

The chain recombines TRBV6-2 or TRBV6-3 with TRBJ1-5, with D possibly being TRBD1 (6 bases). This CDR3 is 15 amino acids long. Trimming stripped 5 bases from V and 2 bases from J, with 13 bases between. Germline V CDR1 and CDR2: MNHEY, SVGEGT. The CDR3 protein is CASSPGTSGNQPQHF. The CDR3, as DNA: TGTGCCAGCAGTCCCGGGACAAGCGGCAATCAGCCCCAGCATTTT.

V usage is TRBV7-2 and J usage is TRBJ2-1, with 11 bases that match TRBD2. This CDR3 has 12 residues. The trim removed 4 bases at V and 15 bases at J, leaving 5 bases unmatched. CDR1 and CDR2 from the germline V gene are SGHTA and FQGNSA. The CDR3 sequence is CASSYLAGGRFF. The DNA of the CDR3 is TGTGCCAGCAGCTACCTAGCGGGAGGTCGGTTCTTC.

This chain connects TRBV18 to TRBJ2-1; D gene uncertain. The CDR3 is 16 residues long. The V end was cut by 6 bases, the J end by 2 bases, with 17 bases between. Germline V gene data show CDR1 as KGHSH and CDR2 as LQKENI. The CDR3 is CASSPGVYHPYNEQFF. CDR3 in DNA: TGTGCCAGCTCCCCAGGTGTATATCACCCCTACAATGAGCAGTTCTTC.

The chain couples TRBV2 to TRBJ2-3; no reliable D call. The CDR3 runs to 12 residues. In germline, CDR1 is SNHLY, CDR2 FYNNEI. V was shortened by 8 bases and J by 5 bases, with 11 bases between the two germline ends. The CDR3 DNA follows: TGTGCCAGCCGGCCTCGCGGAGATACGCAGTATTTT. Its translation: CASRPRGDTQYF.

This chain joins TRBV30 and TRBJ1-5; D gene ambiguous. The CDR3 is made up of 13 amino acids. V lost 1 base and J 3 bases, leaving 7 bases between the germline ends. Germline V gene data show CDR1 as GTSNPN and CDR2 as SVGIG (reference sequence). The CDR3 DNA is TGTGCCTGGAGTGGAAGAGTCAATCAGCCCCAGCATTTT. Its translation is CAWSGRVNQPQHF.

This clone has just a few counts. The rearrangement joins TRBV5-1 to TRBJ2-2; tentative D call: TRBD2 (7 bases). The CDR3 consists of 16 residues. Trimming stripped 4 bases from V and 9 bases from J, with 22 bases between. Looked up from germline, CDR1 is SGHRS and CDR2 is YFSETQ. The CDR3 sequence: CASSSPRGGLTRELFF. CDR3 coding DNA: TGCGCCAGCAGCAGCCCTCGCGGGGGCCTCACGAGGGAGCTGTTTTTT.

Concerning this clone itself: The sample carries other DNA sequences with the same CDR3. This chain links TRBV28 with TRBJ2-5; D gene unclear. Germline CDR1 MDHEN, CDR2 SYDVKM. The CDR3 sequence is 13 residues long. Trimming pared 3 bases from V and 5 bases from J, leaving 10 bases between. The DNA of the CDR3 is TGTGCCAGCAGTTTGGGTAGGGTGGAGACCCAGTACTTC. Translated: CASSLGRVETQYF.

The V gene is TRBV28, the J gene TRBJ2-7; D remains ambiguous. This CDR3 contains 14 residues. Germline loops: CDR1 MDHEN, CDR2 SYDVKM. Trimming took 6 bases from V and 3 from J, leaving 15 bases between them. CDR3 sequence reads: CASSVSGQYYEQYF. The CDR3 DNA sequence: TGTGCCAGCAGCGTCAGTGGGCAATACTACGAGCAGTACTTC.

The chain couples TRBV11-2 to TRBJ1-2; D remains unclear. Germline loops: CDR1 SGHAT, CDR2 FQNNGV. CDR3 size: 14 residues. V was clipped by 9 bases and J by 0 bases, with 14 bases between them. CDR3 residues: CASSRRAANYGYTF. CDR3 nucleotides: TGTGCCAGTTCCCGTCGGGCAGCTAACTATGGCTACACCTTC.

In its sample, this clone was seen a few times. The V gene is TRBV7-9, the J gene TRBJ2-2, with D perhaps being TRBD1 or TRBD2 (5 bases each). The V and J ends lost 5 bases and 6 bases respectively, with 16 bases between them. The CDR3 is 15 residues long. Germline CDR1 and CDR2: SEHNR and FQNEAQ (reference sequence). CDR3 sequence: CASSVRDPVSGELFF. The CDR3 DNA is TGTGCCAGCAGCGTCCGGGACCCTGTGTCCGGGGAGCTGTTTTTT.